Listed below are T cell receptor beta chains from one sample, sequenced in a study of T cells in Graves' hyperthyroidism and ophthalmopathy. Using its own MiXCR run on the multiplex PCR reads, TCRdb lists one record per CDR3 protein. This table has hundreds of thousands of distinct CDR3 sequences, 18% appearing once. Sequencing was done on a sample of blood. The receptors here all came from a woman aged 50 to 60 with Graves' hyperthyroidism that later progressed to Graves' ophthalmopathy. Both conserved end residues are trimmed from each CDR3.

>TRBV18|10|TRBJ1-4
ASSDSDEKLF
>TRBV5-1|14|TRBJ1-4
ASSLQGAQAREKLF
>TRBV4-1|12|TRBJ2-7
ASSLTLGDYEQY
>TRBV7-9|13|TRBJ2-5
ASSFATGGKETQY
>TRBV4-2|18|TRBJ1-3
ASSQGLRLGGTLSGNTIY
>TRBV9|12|TRBJ2-3
ASSIHYSTDTQY
>TRBV6-6|15|TRBJ2-2
ASSYSIRQVNTGELF
>TRBV12-5|12|TRBJ2-7
ASGLPGDTYEQY
>TRBV6-1|13|TRBJ1-2
ASSWDRGRQGGYT
>TRBV11-3|12|TRBJ2-1
ASSLHVTSNEQF
>TRBV20-1|11|TRBJ2-7
SASLAGVNEQY